Following are 17 T cell receptor beta chains from one sample sequenced in a study of T cells in Graves' hyperthyroidism and ophthalmopathy. Researchers took RNA transcripts and amplified the TCR beta CDR3 regions from them. The TCR CDR3 was amplified in a first-round RT-PCR using the HTBI primer set. TCRdb re-called the multiplex PCR reads through MiXCR, storing one row per CDR3 protein. The sample lists over 250,000 distinct CDR3 sequences, about a sixth seen once, with just over 55% in the top ten. Sequencing used blood. The origin of the receptors is a woman aged 60 to 75 with Graves' ophthalmopathy.

This clonotype was recorded at least ten times. The rearrangement links TRBV6-1 to TRBJ2-1; 14 nucleotides align to TRBD2. The V gene's germline CDR1 is MNHNS and CDR2 SASEGT. J was trimmed by 0 bases and V by 6 bases; bases with no gene match: 4. The CDR3 is made up of 17 amino acids. The CDR3 region is CASRRTSGRTSYNEQFF. CDR3 in DNA: TGTGCCAGCAGAAGGACTAGCGGGAGGACCTCCTACAATGAGCAGTTCTTC.

This clonotype was seen at least ten times. The V call is TRBV7-3, the J call TRBJ2-3; 9 bases fit TRBD1. V shed 4 bases and J 2 bases; nucleotides not matched to a gene: 4. The CDR3 is made up of 15 amino acids. The germline gives CDR1 SGHTA, CDR2 FQGTGA. The DNA for the CDR3 is TGTGCCAGCAGCTCCGGACAGGGGCACACAGATACGCAGTATTTT. Amino acids: CASSSGQGHTDTQYF.

V and J are TRBV29-1 and TRBJ1-4; TRBD1 matches at 7 bases. The germline gives CDR1 SQVTM, CDR2 ANQGSEA. CDR3 length: 13 residues. J was trimmed by 7 bases and V by 6 bases; bases with no gene match: 8. This CDR3 is CSVGQGGTEKLFF. For the CDR3, the DNA is TGCAGCGTCGGGCAGGGGGGAACTGAAAAACTGTTTTTT. Together with reference TRBV29-1 and TRBJ1-4, the CDR3 gives the full variable domain: SAVISQKPSRDICQRGTSLTIQCQVDSQVTMMFWYRQQPGQSLTLIATANQGSEATYESGFVIDKFPISRPNLTFSTLTVSNMSPEDSSIYLCSVGQGGTEKLFFGSGTQLSVL.

Notes on this clonotype: A much bigger clone sits one base away, suggesting this may be a read error. The V and J genes are TRBV9 and TRBJ2-1; D remains ambiguous. Germline CDR1 reads SGDLS; CDR2 reads YYNGEE. This CDR3 has 12 residues. V was trimmed by 3 bases and J by 9 bases, leaving 10 bases between them. The CDR3 coding sequence is TGTGCCAGCAGCGCCCAGAGGAGTGAGCAGTTCTTC. Translation gives CASSAQRSEQFF.

The table lists this clonotype with many counts. The CDR3 DNA reads as TGTGCCAGCAGCCAAGGGGGCATATCTTACGCTGGCTACACCTTC. Translated, it gives CASSQGGISYAGYTF. The rearrangement links TRBV3-1 to TRBJ1-2, with TRBD1 as a possible D gene (5 bases). Germline-derived CDR1 and CDR2 are LGHDT and YNNKEL (reference sequence). This CDR3 spans 15 amino acids. V dropped 1 base and J dropped 7 bases, with 16 bases sitting between them.

This clonotype was seen repeatedly, ten times or more. The chain carries TRBV6-1 and TRBJ2-1; 10 bases align to TRBD2. V lost 6 bases, J lost 8 bases, and 7 bases stayed unmatched. Germline V gene sequence: CDR1 MNHNS, CDR2 SASEGT. CDR3 length equals 14 residues. The CDR3 coding sequence is TGTGCCAGCAGCCCCGGGACTAGCGACGATGAGCAGTTCTTC. It yields the protein CASSPGTSDDEQFF.

The sample holds a few counts of this clonotype. The J gene is TRBJ1-2, the V gene TRBV5-1; the D gene is possibly TRBD1 (5 bases). The CDR3 length is 14 residues. Germline V gene data show CDR1 as SGHRS and CDR2 as YFSETQ. Trimming pared 0 bases from V and 4 bases from J, leaving 10 bases between. The CDR3 reads CASSLGSGPYGYTF. CDR3 sequence (DNA): TGCGCCAGCAGCTTGGGATCAGGGCCCTATGGCTACACCTTC. Using reference TRBV5-1 and TRBJ1-2 for the parts outside the CDR3, the full variable domain is KAGVTQTPRYLIKTRGQQVTLSCSPISGHRSVSWYQQTPGQGLQFLFEYFSETQRNKGNFPGRFSGRQFSNSRSEMNVSTLELGDSALYLCASSLGSGPYGYTFGSGTRLTVV.

There are many counts of this clonotype. DNA of the CDR3: TGTGCCAGCAGGAAAGGGAGAGACCCGGGGGCCTACGAGCAGTACTTC. Its translation is CASRKGRDPGAYEQYF. The rearrangement uses TRBV6-1 and TRBJ2-7; maybe TRBD2 (6 bases). Trimming removed 6 bases at V and 2 bases at J, with 20 bases between. From germline, CDR1 is MNHNS and CDR2 SASEGT. CDR3 size: 16 residues.

This sequence joins TRBV4-3 and TRBJ1-4, with D possibly being TRBD1 (5 bases). The V gene's germline CDR1 is LGHNA and CDR2 YSLEER. This CDR3 comprises 17 residues. Trimming removed 0 bases from V and 6 bases from J, with 17 bases in between. In DNA form, the CDR3 reads TGCGCCAGCAGCCAAGATCGGGAGCCAGGGTTGGATGAAAAACTGTTTTTT. Protein product: CASSQDREPGLDEKLFF.

This chain joins TRBV25-1 and TRBJ2-2; 7 positions match TRBD1. CDR1 and CDR2 (germline): MGHDK, SYGVNS. The ends lost 2 bases at V and 2 bases at J; junction bases unmatched: 5. The CDR3 consists of 16 residues. CDR3 residues: CASSELGTANTGELFF. CDR3 DNA sequence: TGTGCCAGCAGTGAACTCGGGACAGCAAACACCGGGGAGCTGTTTTTT. The whole variable domain, filled in from reference TRBV25-1 and TRBJ2-2, reads EADIYQTPRYLVIGTGKKITLECSQTMGHDKMYWYQQDPGMELHLIHYSYGVNSTEKGDLSSESTVSRIRTEHFPLTLESARPSHTSQYLCASSELGTANTGELFFGEGSRLTVL.

The rearrangement joins TRBV19 to TRBJ2-1; no clear D. Trimming left V 2 bases short and J 13 bases short, with 12 bases between. CDR3 length: 12 residues. Germline V lookup: CDR1 LNHDA, CDR2 SQIVND (reference sequence). The CDR3 bases are TGTGCCAGTAGTATATGGCACCAGGAACAGTTCTTC. Residues: CASSIWHQEQFF.

This clonotype was recorded many times. This chain connects TRBV11-3 to TRBJ2-1; 12 bases match TRBD1. CDR1 SGHNT and CDR2 YENEEA come from the germline V gene. V lost 4 bases to trimming and J lost 7 bases; unmatched junction nucleotides: 5. This CDR3 has 15 residues. CDR3 amino acids: CASSSGQGARNEQFF. Written as DNA, the CDR3 is TGTGCCAGCAGCTCGGGACAGGGGGCGCGTAATGAGCAGTTCTTC.

This clonotype was counted ten times or more. The gene calls are TRBV20-1 and TRBJ1-1, with D perhaps matching TRBD1 (6 bases). Germline CDR1 reads DFQATT; CDR2 reads SNEGSKA (reference sequence). Trimming pared 6 bases from V and 3 bases from J, leaving 17 bases between. The CDR3 spans 14 residues. The CDR3 reads CSARKGGDDTEAFF. In DNA form, the CDR3 reads TGCAGTGCCAGAAAGGGGGGGGACGACACTGAAGCTTTCTTT.

In its sample, this clonotype was seen a few times. The chain has TRBV6-5 and TRBJ2-7; TRBD1 matches at 8 bases. V lost 2 bases and J lost 3; bases outside the gene matches: 0. This CDR3 region has 13 residues. Germline CDR1 reads MNHEY; CDR2 reads SVGAGI. CDR3 sequence: CASSYTGGYEQYF. The CDR3 DNA follows: TGTGCCAGCAGTTACACAGGGGGCTACGAGCAGTACTTC.

This clonotype was seen more than once but under ten times. This chain uses TRBV4-1 with TRBJ1-1; no firm D call. This CDR3 has 15 residues. V lost 1 base and J 4 bases, leaving 13 bases between the germline ends. Per germline, CDR1 MGHRA and CDR2 YSYEKL. The CDR3 region is CASSQVLGRVTEAFF. In nucleotides, the CDR3 is TGCGCCAGCAGCCAAGTTTTAGGACGGGTCACTGAAGCTTTCTTT.

This clonotype was found many times. The chain is built from TRBV7-2 and TRBJ2-5; no firm D call. Trimming removed 1 base from V and 2 bases from J, with 8 bases in between. The CDR3 covers 14 residues. The germline V gene has CDR1 SGHTA and CDR2 FQGNSA. CDR3 loop: CASSLETAQETQYF. The CDR3 region has the DNA TGTGCCAGCAGCTTAGAGACGGCTCAAGAGACCCAGTACTTC.

The chain combines TRBV30 with TRBJ2-1; D could derive from TRBD1 or TRBD2 (5 bases each). V lost 4 bases and J lost 5, with 15 bases in between. CDR1 is GTSNPN and CDR2 is SVGIG in the germline V gene (reference sequence). CDR3 length equals 14 residues. CDR3 amino acids: CAWTIWGTHNEQFF. The CDR3 region has the DNA TGTGCCTGGACTATTTGGGGGACGCACAATGAGCAGTTCTTC.